The 22 T cell receptor beta chains reported below all come from one sample, sequenced in a study of cytomegalovirus exposure and HLA in healthy donors. This PCR relied on a set of 60 Vbeta primers and 13 Jbeta primers. Using immunoSEQ multiplex PCR, the repertoire was profiled, and TCRdb retains in-frame clones only, with some absent. Of around 60,000 clones listed, 75% to 85% are singletons. The sequenced sample consisted of PBMCs. Every receptor here comes from a man between 45 and 60 years old in good health and CMV-seropositive.

A note on this clone: A junction end diverges from the germline sequence, so it may reflect a read error. The V call is TRBV11-2, the J call TRBJ2-1, with a tentative D call TRBD2 (6 bases). The CDR3 runs to 18 residues. Germline CDR1 and CDR2: SGHAT and FQNNGV. The CDR3 protein is CAISPPPYVGSIYNEQFF. Here the CDR3 DNA reads TGTGCCATCAGCCCGCCCCCCTATGTCGGGAGTATTTACAATGAGCAGTTCTTC.

The chain has TRBV4-1 and TRBJ1-5; tentatively, D is TRBD1 (6 bases). This CDR3 has 16 amino acids. Germline lookup yields CDR1 MGHRA and CDR2 YSYEKL. Trimming removed 4 bases at V and 0 bases at J, with 13 bases between. CDR3 amino acids: CASSRTVVSSNQPQHF. The CDR3 DNA sequence: TGCGCCAGCAGCCGGACAGTCGTCAGTAGCAATCAGCCCCAGCATTTT.

Only a few counts were recorded for this clone. This chain uses TRBV27 with TRBJ1-1; 9 nucleotides line up with TRBD1. Trimming removed 6 bases from V and 4 bases from J; junction bases left unmatched: 9. Germline CDR1 reads MNHEY; CDR2 reads SMNVEV (reference sequence). The CDR3 is 15 residues long. This CDR3 is CASSYFRDRATEAFF. DNA of the CDR3: TGTGCCAGCAGCTACTTCCGGGACAGGGCCACTGAAGCTTTCTTT.

The chain uses TRBV7-2 and TRBJ2-3, with 8 bases that match TRBD2. This CDR3 is built from 17 residues. V gave up 1 base and J gave up 2 bases; unmatched junction bases: 8. Germline CDR1 reads SGHTA; CDR2 reads FQGNSA. The CDR3 region has the DNA TGTGCCAGCAGCTTAGTGGGTAGCGGGGCGACCACAGATACGCAGTATTTT. As protein: CASSLVGSGATTDTQYF.

This clone was counted once. The J gene is TRBJ1-5, the V gene TRBV15, with D possibly TRBD1 on 5 matching bases. Germline V gene lookup returns CDR1 LNHNV and CDR2 YYDKDF (reference sequence). This CDR3 is built from 15 residues. V lost 8 bases, J lost 1 base, and 15 bases lay in between. CDR3 sequence (DNA): TGTGCCACCGGGAGGTCAGCAGGGAGCAATCAGCCCCAGCATTTT. It translates to CATGRSAGSNQPQHF.

With respect to this clone: The conserved phenylalanine or tryptophan normally closing the CDR3 is absent here, so this likely arose from a read error. The DNA is left out, because the CDR3 cannot be placed on it with certainty; the CDR3 is given as TCRdb lists it. The rearrangement links TRBV2 to TRBJ2-7; TRBD1 is the table's D call and was not checked against the DNA. Germline CDR1 reads SNHLY; CDR2 reads FYNNEI. Both ends counted, the CDR3 spans 12 residues. This chain's CDR3 is CASSLVRDRVLG.

The J gene is TRBJ2-5, the V gene TRBV7-6; 7 nucleotides agree with TRBD1. This CDR3 comprises 13 residues. Germline V gives CDR1 SGHVS, CDR2 FNYEAQ. Losses at the gene ends were 5 bases for V and 3 bases for J; bases not matched to a gene: 3. Here the CDR3 reads CASSIDREETQYF. In nucleotides, the CDR3 is TGTGCCAGCAGCATAGACAGGGAAGAGACCCAGTACTTC. Combining the CDR3 with reference TRBV7-6 and TRBJ2-5 gives the whole variable domain GAGVSQSPRYKVTKRGQDVALRCDPISGHVSLYWYRQALGQGPEFLTYFNYEAQQDKSGLPNDRFSAERPEGSISTLTIQRTEQRDSAMYRCASSIDREETQYFGPGTRLLVL.

This clone was observed a handful of times. In DNA form, the CDR3 reads TGTGCCAGCAGCCGTCCCCAGGGGATGAACACTGAAGCTTTCTTT. Amino acids: CASSRPQGMNTEAFF. The chain couples TRBV6-6 to TRBJ1-1; D possibly corresponds to TRBD1 (6 bases). There are 15 residues in the CDR3. The V end was cut by 6 bases, the J end by 0 bases, with 14 bases between. Germline V lookup: CDR1 MNHNY, CDR2 SVGAGI (reference sequence).

In regard to this clone: Mismatch with germline at one junction end may stem from a read error. The sample contains more than one DNA sequence encoding this CDR3. The chain is built from TRBV6-5 and TRBJ1-2; TRBD1 is a possible D gene (5 bases). Germline V CDR1 and CDR2: MNHEY, SVGAGI. This CDR3 comprises 14 residues. Written as DNA, the CDR3 is TGTGCCCGCAGTTACTCGAACTCAGGGCCCGGCTCCACCTTC. Its protein product is CARSYSNSGPGSTF.

The chain uses TRBV5-6 and TRBJ2-5, with 13 bases identical to TRBD2. The CDR3 is made up of 17 amino acids. CDR1 and CDR2 (germline): SGHDT, YYEEEE. The ends lost 0 bases at V and 5 bases at J; junction bases unmatched: 7. The DNA for the CDR3 is TGTGCCAGCAGCTTGGCCCCGGGACTAGCGGGATCGGAGACCCAGTACTTC. Amino acid sequence: CASSLAPGLAGSETQYF.

The chain joins TRBV5-4 to TRBJ1-4, with D possibly TRBD1 on 5 matching bases. V was clipped by 4 bases and J by 3 bases, with 25 bases between them. The CDR3 length is 19 residues. CDR1 and CDR2 from the germline V gene are SGHNT and YYREEE (reference sequence). The CDR3 bases are TGTGCCAGCAGCCAAGGGGCATCAGCAGGTACACGTGCTAATGAAAAACTGTTTTTT. This sequence encodes CASSQGASAGTRANEKLFF.

The table lists this clone with a count of one. The gene calls are TRBV28 and TRBJ2-7; 12 bases are shared with TRBD2. This CDR3 has 16 amino acids. Germline V gene data show CDR1 as MDHEN and CDR2 as SYDVKM. The J segment lost 7 bases and the V segment lost 3 bases, leaving 10 bases of the junction unmatched. The CDR3 loop is CASSFHLTSGSVEQYF. CDR3 in DNA: TGTGCCAGCAGTTTCCACCTGACTAGCGGGAGTGTTGAGCAGTACTTC.

With regard to this clone: At one of its ends the junction is not consistent with the germline gene, which may arise from a read error. The chain joins TRBV13 to TRBJ2-3, with TRBD2 matching over 7 bases. Germline CDR1 is PRHDT and CDR2 is FYEKMQ (reference sequence). The CDR3 extends over 18 amino acids. This CDR3 reads CAISLGRWLAESTDTQYF. As DNA, the CDR3 is TGTGCCATCAGCTTAGGCCGGTGGCTAGCGGAAAGCACAGATACGCAGTATTTT.

The chain couples TRBV2 to TRBJ2-1; 10 bases match TRBD2. The CDR3 totals 15 residues. The V segment lost 3 bases and the J segment 5 bases; nucleotides outside the gene matches: 4. CDR1 is SNHLY and CDR2 is FYNNEI in the germline V gene. The CDR3 is CASSDRTSGHNEQFF. The CDR3 bases are TGTGCCAGCAGTGATAGGACTAGCGGACACAATGAGCAGTTCTTC. Combining the CDR3 with reference TRBV2 and TRBJ2-1 gives the whole variable domain EPEVTQTPSHQVTQMGQEVILRCVPISNHLYFYWYRQILGQKVEFLVSFYNNEISEKSEIFDDQFSVERPDGSNFTLKIRSTKLEDSAMYFCASSDRTSGHNEQFFGPGTRLTVL.

In its sample, this clone was seen once. The rearrangement joins TRBV5-1 to TRBJ2-3; D may be TRBD1 (8 bases). The CDR3 loop spans 20 amino acids. V lost 0 bases and J lost 4, with 27 bases in between. CDR1 SGHRS and CDR2 YFSETQ come from the germline V gene. CDR3 sequence reads: CASSLGPGGTSAGAADTQYF. In DNA form, the CDR3 reads TGCGCCAGCAGCTTGGGGCCAGGGGGCACATCGGCGGGAGCAGCAGATACGCAGTATTTT.

V is TRBV28 and J is TRBJ1-3; 9 bases are a match to TRBD1. In germline, CDR1 is MDHEN, CDR2 SYDVKM. Trimming at V came to 8 bases and at J to 0 bases, leaving 5 bases not matched to a gene. This CDR3 is 15 amino acids long. CDR3 sequence reads: CASGRQGGSGNTIYF. CDR3 DNA: TGTGCCAGCGGTCGACAGGGGGGCTCTGGAAACACCATATATTTT.

The chain carries TRBV13 and TRBJ2-4, with 13 bases lining up with TRBD2. The length of the CDR3 is 18 residues. The V gene end was trimmed by 5 bases and the J gene end by 0 bases; junction bases not matched to a gene: 7. Looked up from germline, CDR1 is PRHDT and CDR2 is FYEKMQ (reference sequence). The CDR3 DNA follows: TGTGCCAGCAGCCGCCGGACTAGCGGGAGTAGAGCCAAAAACATTCAGTACTTC. Its protein is CASSRRTSGSRAKNIQYF.

V and J are TRBV6-1 and TRBJ1-1, with a possible D match to TRBD1 (5 bases). Germline assignment: CDR1 MNHNS and CDR2 SASEGT. The length of the CDR3 is 14 residues. Trimming removed 8 bases at V and 10 bases at J, with 23 bases between. CDR3 protein: CASLGGTGSRGAFF. The CDR3 DNA follows: TGTGCCAGCCTGGGCGGGACGGGGAGTAGGGGAGCTTTCTTT.

The chain couples TRBV5-8 to TRBJ2-3; a weak D match, TRBD2 (6 bases). CDR1 and CDR2 from the germline V gene are SGHTS and YDEGEE. Trimming took 0 bases from V and 3 from J, leaving 14 bases between them. This CDR3 contains 16 residues. CDR3 residues: CASSLEAGRETDTQYF. CDR3 coding DNA: TGTGCCAGCAGCTTGGAGGCGGGGAGAGAGACAGATACGCAGTATTTT.

The rearrangement joins TRBV28 to TRBJ2-7; D remains ambiguous. Trimming pared 2 bases from V and 7 bases from J, leaving 12 bases between. The CDR3 is 13 residues long. CDR1 and CDR2 (germline): MDHEN, SYDVKM. CDR3 nucleotide sequence: TGTGCCAGCAGTTTAGTGGGCTCTGGGGAGCAGTACTTC. Translating gives CASSLVGSGEQYF.

In its sample, this clone was seen once. At one of its ends the junction is not consistent with the germline gene, which may arise from a read error. The J gene is TRBJ1-4, the V gene TRBV5-1; tentatively, D is TRBD1 (5 bases). The V gene's germline CDR1 is SGHRS and CDR2 YFSETQ. This CDR3 is built from 14 residues. Here the CDR3 reads CASSLVGTKEKLFF. CDR3 in DNA: TGCGCCAGCAGCTTGGTTGGGACTAAAGAAAAACTGTTTTTT.

The chain has TRBV25-1 and TRBJ2-2, with 7 bases fitting TRBD1. Germline loops: CDR1 MGHDK, CDR2 SYGVNS. V lost 4 bases, J lost 6 bases, and 8 bases stayed unmatched. CDR3 length equals 15 residues. The CDR3 DNA reads TGTGCCAGCAGTGCCCGGGGACAGCGAGCCGGGGAGCTGTTTTTT. Translating gives CASSARGQRAGELFF.